This is a list of T cell receptor beta chains from one sample in a study of blood T cell repertoires in COVID-19. TCRdb keeps only in-frame clones here, not all; method: immunoSEQ multiplex PCR. Of under 250,000 clones in the sample, about 83% were seen once. Sequenced input: peripheral blood. The receptors here all came from a woman aged 45-65 years with acute or convalescent COVID-19. Each CDR3 is given without its conserved first and last residue. The size of a clone is reported for some rows only, either as once, few or many, or as a class for expanded clones.

cdr3_aa	v_call	j_call	cdr3_length	clone_size
ASSVGLASTDTQY	TRBV10-1	TRBJ2-3	13	NA
ASSVDSGGHEQY	TRBV9	TRBJ2-7	12	NA
ASSLSPGGGEQF	TRBV27	TRBJ2-1	12	NA
ASSYDPTGRETQY	TRBV5-4	TRBJ2-5	13	NA
ASSQGGGSYEQY	TRBV18	TRBJ2-7	12	once
ASRKIDRARGAF	TRBV27	TRBJ1-1	12	NA
ASSPQQATNYGYT	TRBV11-2	TRBJ1-2	13	few
ASRGAGVYNEQF	TRBV27	TRBJ2-1	12	NA
ASSRAGAGTGEETQY	TRBV4-2	TRBJ2-5	15	NA
ASRAGGKSNYGYT	TRBV2	TRBJ1-2	13	NA
ATSRGNGELF	TRBV24-1	TRBJ2-2	10	NA
ASSPYAQEGEAF	TRBV18	TRBJ1-1	12	once
ATSDARLGTDTQY	TRBV24-1	TRBJ2-3	13	NA
ASAGQGSEQF	TRBV18	TRBJ2-1	10	NA
ASSTYSNQPQH	TRBV7-2	TRBJ1-5	11	NA
ASSLEGGASGYT	TRBV5-1	TRBJ1-2	12	few
ASSYTTISGQPQH	TRBV6-6	TRBJ1-5	13	NA
ASSLDGLYTDTQY	TRBV5-1	TRBJ2-3	13	few
SAQGGGGGYT	TRBV29-1	TRBJ1-2	10	NA
ASSYRSYEQY	TRBV6-6	TRBJ2-7	10	NA
ASRATFGLAGGPGETQY	TRBV5-4	TRBJ2-5	17	NA
ASSEGLSLDTQY	TRBV10-2	TRBJ2-3	12	NA
ATSASLGTSGSQNTQY	TRBV24-1	TRBJ2-3	16	NA
ASSLVGLTSGRAIYEQY	TRBV5-1	TRBJ2-7	17	NA
ASSPRRTGGFSYEQY	TRBV27	TRBJ2-7	15	NA
ASSPDQDRYNEKLF	TRBV5-1	TRBJ1-4	14	NA
ASSLQQGQGAFRGSYGYT	TRBV18	TRBJ1-2	18	few
ASSSRTGELF	TRBV11-3	TRBJ2-2	10	few
ASSERTAYGYT	TRBV5-1	TRBJ1-2	11	NA
ATSRGTPRSEQY	TRBV15	TRBJ2-7	12	NA
ASSQDMAGGSYEQY	TRBV4-2	TRBJ2-7	14	NA
ASSYTGVSTDTQY	TRBV6-6	TRBJ2-3	13	few
ASSLANGEQY	TRBV5-1	TRBJ2-7	10	NA
ATSDRLAGDTDTQY	TRBV24-1	TRBJ2-3	14	NA
ATGLAGGPYNEQF	TRBV24-1	TRBJ2-1	13	NA
ATSDRLRTAGTDTQY	TRBV24-1	TRBJ2-3	15	NA
ASSLAVPLYEQY	TRBV7-9	TRBJ2-7	12	NA
ASSYRGANYGYT	TRBV3-1/TRBV3-2	TRBJ1-2	12	NA
ASSHRGGTEAF	TRBV10-1	TRBJ1-1	11	NA
ASSIGTGGYSNQPQH	TRBV19	TRBJ1-5	15	NA
ASSDYRGQNTEAF	TRBV6-1	TRBJ1-1	13	NA
ASKEGFQPQH	TRBV6-5	TRBJ1-5	10	NA
ASSPQRARTDTQY	TRBV18	TRBJ2-3	13	NA
ASSSRTSRTGELF	TRBV19	TRBJ2-2	13	NA
ASRVAGSSTDTQY	TRBV5-1	TRBJ2-3	13	once
ASSQTVSNTGELF	TRBV5-1	TRBJ2-2	13	NA